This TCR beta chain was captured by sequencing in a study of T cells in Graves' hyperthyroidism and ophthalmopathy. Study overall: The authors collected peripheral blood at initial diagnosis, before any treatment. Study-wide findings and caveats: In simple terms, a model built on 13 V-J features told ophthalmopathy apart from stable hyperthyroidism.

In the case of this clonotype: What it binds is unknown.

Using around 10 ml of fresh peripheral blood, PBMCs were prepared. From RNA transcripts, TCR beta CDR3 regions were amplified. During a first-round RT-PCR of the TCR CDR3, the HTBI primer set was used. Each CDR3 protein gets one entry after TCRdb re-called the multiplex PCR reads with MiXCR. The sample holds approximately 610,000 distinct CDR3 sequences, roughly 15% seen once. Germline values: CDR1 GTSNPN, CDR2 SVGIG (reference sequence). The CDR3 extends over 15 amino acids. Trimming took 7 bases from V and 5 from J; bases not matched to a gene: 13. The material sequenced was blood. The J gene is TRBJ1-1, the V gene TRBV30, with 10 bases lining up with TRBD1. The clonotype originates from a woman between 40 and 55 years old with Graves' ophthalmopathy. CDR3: CASDPGTGVGTEAFF. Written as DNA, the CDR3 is TGTGCCTCTGATCCCGGGACAGGGGTTGGAACTGAAGCTTTCTTT.